This TCR beta chain was captured by sequencing in a study of identical twins. This clonotype was seen only a few times. The germline V and J ends were trimmed by 3 bases and 5 bases, with 8 bases remaining between them. CDR1 is MDHEN and CDR2 is SYDVKM in the germline V gene. There are 12 residues in the CDR3. TCRdb recomputed calls from the 5' RACE reads with MiXCR, one row per CDR3 protein. The repertoire holds around 1.7 million distinct CDR3 sequences, around 29% seen once, with approximately 0.25% in the top ten. Sequenced: cord blood. This clonotype originated in a newborn girl in good health. The V gene is TRBV28, the J gene TRBJ2-7; D might be TRBD1 (5 bases). The CDR3 protein is CASSFWGDEQYF. The CDR3 DNA reads as TGTGCCAGCAGTTTCTGGGGCGACGAGCAGTACTTC.